Presented here are 27 T cell receptor beta chains from one specimen sequenced in a study of T cells in localized non-small cell lung cancer. This table comes from immunoSEQ multiplex PCR, and its TCRdb copy is limited to in-frame clones, with some not included. The table records approximately 7,400 clones, more than 20% of them present only once. Sequenced here: lung tumor tissue, sampled before any cancer treatment. The receptors were sampled from a man aged 40-75 years with stage III squamous cell lung carcinoma.

V gene TRBV6-8 combines with J gene TRBJ1-6, with a possible D match to TRBD1 (6 bases). The CDR3 has 14 residues. Deletions cut 8 bases from V and 3 bases from J, with 11 bases between. Germline V gives CDR1 MNHGY, CDR2 SAAAGT. The CDR3 DNA reads TGTGCCAGCCGACAGGATGGCTATAATTCACCCCTCCACTTT. It codes for CASRQDGYNSPLHF.

This clone was counted a few times. The chain couples TRBV11-3 to TRBJ2-2; 9 nucleotides line up with TRBD2. J gave up 8 bases and V 1 base, and 8 bases lay outside the gene matches. This CDR3 region has 16 residues. Germline V lookup: CDR1 SGHNT, CDR2 YENEEA. The CDR3: CASSLGGLARRGELFF. CDR3 in DNA: TGTGCCAGCAGCTTAGGAGGACTAGCGAGGAGAGGGGAGCTGTTTTTT. The variable domain in full, completed from reference TRBV11-3 and TRBJ2-2, reads EAGVVQSPRYKIIEKKQPVAFWCNPISGHNTLYWYLQNLGQGPELLIRYENEEAVDDSQLPKDRFSAERLKGVDSTLKIQPAELGDSAVYLCASSLGGLARRGELFFGEGSRLTVL.

This clone showed up just a few times. V usage is TRBV11-3 and J usage is TRBJ1-1, with TRBD1 identical over 8 bases. In germline, CDR1 is SGHNT, CDR2 YENEEA. V dropped 5 bases and J dropped 4; count of bases not matched to a gene: 15. The CDR3 is 17 amino acids. In nucleotides, the CDR3 is TGTGCCAGCAGCCTGGCGACAGGGGTGACGGGGCCCACTGAAGCTTTCTTT. It is translated as CASSLATGVTGPTEAFF.

This clone has more than one count but fewer than ten. The chain couples TRBV11-3 to TRBJ2-2; D gene unclear. CDR3 length equals 14 residues. Germline CDR1 reads SGHNT; CDR2 reads YENEEA. V lost 3 bases and J lost 4, with 9 bases in between. CDR3 sequence: CASSLVSTTGELFF. The CDR3 DNA follows: TGTGCCAGCAGCTTGGTGTCGACCACCGGGGAGCTGTTTTTT.

The V gene is TRBV28, the J gene TRBJ2-3; D is perhaps TRBD2 (6 bases). CDR1 and CDR2 (germline): MDHEN, SYDVKM. V lost 3 bases and J lost 4, with 17 bases in between. The CDR3 contains 16 residues. CDR3 protein: CASSFLRVTGADTQYF. Here the CDR3 DNA reads TGTGCCAGCAGTTTCCTACGAGTCACGGGGGCAGATACGCAGTATTTT.

V is TRBV9 and J is TRBJ2-3, with D tentatively TRBD1 (6 bases). Trimming took off 4 bases at V and 4 bases at J, with 19 bases between the two ends. Germline-derived CDR1 and CDR2 are SGDLS and YYNGEE. The length of the CDR3 is 16 residues. The CDR3 reads CASSYGLPWGPDTQYF. The CDR3 region has the DNA TGTGCCAGCAGCTATGGACTCCCCTGGGGGCCAGATACGCAGTATTTT.

The chain couples TRBV30 to TRBJ2-2; 7 bases agree with TRBD2. Germline V lookup: CDR1 GTSNPN, CDR2 SVGIG (reference sequence). J gave up 5 bases and V 2 bases, and 8 bases lay outside the gene matches. The CDR3 contains 15 residues. This CDR3 is CAWSQTSRVTGELFF. The CDR3 DNA is TGTGCCTGGAGTCAGACTAGCCGCGTTACCGGGGAGCTGTTTTTT.

This chain connects TRBV16 to TRBJ1-2, with D unresolved. CDR1 and CDR2 (germline): KGHSY, FQNENV. Deletions cut 4 bases from V and 5 bases from J, with 5 bases between. This CDR3 contains 11 residues. The CDR3 sequence: CASSPSYGYTF. CDR3 in DNA: TGTGCCAGCAGCCCGTCATATGGCTACACCTTC.

This chain connects TRBV6-8 to TRBJ1-5; D remains ambiguous. This CDR3 has 15 amino acids. Germline CDR1 and CDR2: MNHGY and SAAAGT. V was trimmed by 0 bases and J by 2 bases, leaving 8 bases between them. The CDR3 loop is CASSYSFGGNQPQHF. The CDR3 bases are TGTGCCAGCAGTTACTCGTTTGGGGGCAATCAGCCCCAGCATTTT.

This chain joins TRBV1 and TRBJ2-3; no check of the table's D call, TRBD2, against the DNA was made. TRBV1 is a documented pseudogene. The CDR3 consists of 13 residues. The CDR3 bases are TGCGCCAGCAGCCAAGATTCGGGAGATACGCAGTATTTT. Translating it yields CASSQDSGDTQYF.

In its sample, this clone was seen a few times. This chain's CDR3 is CASSPRVGTNYGYTF. The CDR3 DNA sequence: TGTGCCAGCAGCCCCAGGGTAGGGACTAACTATGGCTACACCTTC. V and J are TRBV9 and TRBJ1-2, with D perhaps TRBD1 (5 bases). Germline V gene data show CDR1 as SGDLS and CDR2 as YYNGEE. This CDR3 region has 15 residues. Trimming left V 4 bases short and J 0 bases short, with 13 bases between.

This clone turned up a few times. The rearrangement links TRBV7-2 to TRBJ2-7, with D perhaps matching TRBD1 or TRBD2 (5 bases each). V gave up 3 bases and J gave up 2 bases, with 8 bases separating them. There are 13 residues in the CDR3. CDR1 and CDR2 (germline): SGHTA, FQGNSA. The CDR3 bases are TGTGCCAGCAGCTTTCGGGGCCCCTACGAGCAGTACTTC. Amino acids: CASSFRGPYEQYF.

This clone was found a few times. The genes are TRBV6-8 and TRBJ1-2, with D possibly being TRBD1 (5 bases). There are 15 residues in the CDR3. The V and J ends lost 6 bases and 7 bases respectively, with 21 bases between them. Per the germline V gene, CDR1 is MNHGY and CDR2 is SAAAGT. The DNA of the CDR3 is TGTGCCAGCAGAGGAGGACGGATGGAGGGGATTGGCTACACCTTC. Translation gives CASRGGRMEGIGYTF.

This rearrangement joins TRBV11-3 to TRBJ2-5; 12 bases are shared with TRBD2. Trimming cost V 1 base and J 2 bases; bases outside gene matches: 5. The CDR3 sequence is 17 residues long. Germline values: CDR1 SGHNT, CDR2 YENEEA. The CDR3 DNA reads TGTGCCAGCAGCTTAGGTTCCCTAGCGGGGGGGCAAGAGACCCAGTACTTC. Translation gives CASSLGSLAGGQETQYF.

The J gene is TRBJ1-2, the V gene TRBV11-3, with 7 nucleotides matching TRBD1. Germline loops: CDR1 SGHNT, CDR2 YENEEA. V was pared by 5 bases and J by 7 bases, with 10 bases of the junction left unmatched. This CDR3 comprises 14 residues. The CDR3 here is CASSLTDRAGGYTF. The DNA for the CDR3 is TGTGCCAGCAGCCTCACCGACAGGGCGGGTGGCTACACCTTC.

This rearrangement joins TRBV14 to TRBJ2-2; unclear D gene. The CDR3 is 15 residues long. Trimming pared 4 bases from V and 7 bases from J, leaving 16 bases between. The V gene's germline CDR1 is SGHDN and CDR2 FVKESK. This CDR3 is CASSPAPLGGGELFF. The DNA for the CDR3 is TGTGCCAGCAGCCCCGCCCCCTTGGGCGGCGGGGAGCTGTTTTTT.

V and J are TRBV11-3 and TRBJ2-7, with a weak D call TRBD2 (6 bases). The CDR3 covers 14 residues. The ends were cut back, 3 bases at V and 7 bases at J, with 16 bases in the middle. Looked up from germline, CDR1 is SGHNT and CDR2 is YENEEA. The CDR3 is CASSLGDFRLEQYF. Here the CDR3 DNA reads TGTGCCAGCAGCTTGGGGGACTTTCGATTAGAGCAGTACTTC.

CDR3 nucleotide sequence: TGCGCCAGCAGCCGGGATAGCACAGATACGCAGTATTTT. Its translation: CASSRDSTDTQYF. This chain joins TRBV23-1 and TRBJ2-3, with D perhaps matching TRBD2 (5 bases). TRBV23-1 qualifies as an ORF whose function is uncertain. Trimming pared 6 bases from V and 0 bases from J, leaving 7 bases between. The CDR3 contains 13 residues.

The chain joins TRBV5-1 to TRBJ1-1; 10 bases fit TRBD1. This CDR3 region has 14 residues. With V trimmed by 5 bases and J by 3 bases, 4 bases remained unmatched. The V gene's germline CDR1 is SGHRS and CDR2 YFSETQ. CDR3 bases: TGCGCCAGCAGTACGGGGACAGGGGACACTGAAGCTTTCTTT. This encodes CASSTGTGDTEAFF. Full variable domain (remainder filled in from reference TRBV5-1 and TRBJ1-1): KAGVTQTPRYLIKTRGQQVTLSCSPISGHRSVSWYQQTPGQGLQFLFEYFSETQRNKGNFPGRFSGRQFSNSRSEMNVSTLELGDSALYLCASSTGTGDTEAFFGQGTRLTVV.

The CDR3 here is CSVEMWGYGTRQETQYF. The CDR3 coding sequence is TGCAGCGTTGAAATGTGGGGGTATGGGACAAGACAAGAGACCCAGTACTTC. The rearrangement joins TRBV29-1 to TRBJ2-5, with D possibly matching TRBD1 (6 bases). Germline V lookup: CDR1 SQVTM, CDR2 ANQGSEA. This CDR3 region has 17 residues. Trimming took off 2 bases at V and 2 bases at J, with 21 bases between the two ends.

The chain recombines TRBV10-2 with TRBJ2-1; perhaps TRBD2 as D (7 bases). Germline V gene data show CDR1 as WSHSY and CDR2 as SAAADI. The CDR3 is made up of 15 amino acids. Trimming left V 10 bases short and J 6 bases short, with 22 bases between. The CDR3 loop is CATMKGEGRCNEQFF. The CDR3 DNA reads TGCGCCACCATGAAGGGGGAGGGCCGCTGCAATGAGCAGTTCTTC.

The V gene is TRBV6-8, the J gene TRBJ2-7; D perhaps matches TRBD2 (6 bases). The V gene's germline CDR1 is MNHGY and CDR2 SAAAGT. With 1 base removed from V and 2 bases from J, the gap between germline ends came to 9 bases. This CDR3 has 14 residues. The CDR3 protein is CASSYWGDPYEQYF. The CDR3 nucleotides read TGTGCCAGCAGTTACTGGGGGGACCCCTACGAGCAGTACTTC.

For the CDR3, the DNA is TGTGCCAGCAGCGCCCGACAGGGTAGACAGTACTTC. Protein: CASSARQGRQYF. The V and J genes are TRBV6-8 and TRBJ2-7; 7 bases align to TRBD1. The CDR3 sequence is 12 residues long. Per the germline V gene, CDR1 is MNHGY and CDR2 is SAAAGT. J lost 10 bases, V lost 6 bases, and 9 bases had no gene match.

The rearrangement joins TRBV19 to TRBJ2-7; TRBD1 matches at 7 bases. The CDR3 totals 16 residues. V lost 5 bases and J lost 2; bases outside the gene matches: 12. Germline CDR1 LNHDA, CDR2 SQIVND (reference sequence). CDR3 protein: CASSPAWTGVAYEQYF. In DNA form, the CDR3 reads TGTGCCAGTAGTCCCGCTTGGACAGGAGTGGCCTACGAGCAGTACTTC.

Relative to its sample, this clone is medium-sized. The rearrangement joins TRBV6-8 to TRBJ2-2; D possibly corresponds to TRBD1 (5 bases). The germline V gene encodes CDR1 MNHGY and CDR2 SAAAGT. Trimming stripped 6 bases from V and 5 bases from J, with 10 bases between. There are 13 residues in the CDR3. DNA for the CDR3: TGTGCCAGCAGCTTACAGGAAACCGGGGAGCTGTTTTTT. Translated, it gives CASSLQETGELFF.

The chain carries TRBV11-3 and TRBJ1-3; D is ambiguous. CDR3 size: 15 residues. Trimming took 6 bases from V and 0 from J, leaving 12 bases between them. CDR1 SGHNT and CDR2 YENEEA come from the germline V gene. The CDR3: CASSSWETSGNTIYF. DNA for the CDR3: TGTGCCAGCAGTTCCTGGGAGACCTCTGGAAACACCATATATTTT.

The chain uses TRBV30 and TRBJ2-1, with D tentatively TRBD2 (5 bases). This CDR3 spans 13 amino acids. Trimming left V 5 bases short and J 7 bases short, with 15 bases between. CDR1 is GTSNPN and CDR2 is SVGIG in the germline V gene (reference sequence). CDR3 residues: CAWARTAPNEQFF. CDR3 nucleotides: TGTGCCTGGGCCAGGACTGCACCTAATGAGCAGTTCTTC. The whole variable domain, remainder taken from reference TRBV30 and TRBJ2-1, is SQTIHQWPATLVQPVGSPLSLECTVEGTSNPNLYWYRQAAGRGLQLLFYSVGIGQISSEVPQNLSASRPQDRQFILSSKKLLLSDSGFYLCAWARTAPNEQFFGPGTRLTVL.